This entry is about one T cell receptor (beta chain). The source of the sample is a study of cytotoxic CD8 clonotypes in ibrutinib-treated CLL. CDR1 SEHNR and CDR2 FQNEAQ come from the germline V gene (reference sequence). The CDR3 extends over 11 amino acids. Trimming removed 5 bases at V and 4 bases at J, with 5 bases between. The protocol was immunoSEQ multiplex PCR, while the TCRdb copy is restricted to in-frame clones and leaves out a portion. The sample lists about 160,000 clones, roughly 86% occurring once. The receptor's source is a human donor with chronic lymphocytic leukemia. Specimen: PBMCs, collected after 12 months of ibrutinib treatment. The J gene is TRBJ1-2, the V gene TRBV7-9; unclear D gene. The CDR3 loop reads CASSGPYGYTF. Here the CDR3 DNA reads TGTGCCAGCAGCGGTCCCTATGGCTACACCTTC.